This T cell receptor beta chain is from a study of regulatory T cells in long-lasting Graves disease (dated by TCRdb to the early 2020s). Background for the entire study: Persistent Graves' disease was defined as persistently positive TSH receptor autoantibodies together with antithyroid drug treatment for over 5 years. Peripheral blood TCR sequencing and RNA sequencing compared persistent Graves' disease patients with newly diagnosed Graves' disease patients. The study took place in China and was registered as a clinical trial. A total of about 33 samples were covered by TCR sequencing, comprising approximately 13 persistent and approximately 20 newly diagnosed Graves' disease patients. In the clinical cohort, patients with persistent Graves' disease had used antithyroid drugs for an average of roughly ten years. The investigation overall reported the following: Persistent Graves' disease patients showed lower TCR Shannon entropy and fewer highly expanded clones than newly diagnosed patients, suggesting clonal expansion. Patients with persistent disease shared more public clonotypes (fewer than 3,000) than newly diagnosed patients did (more than 900). TRBV28, TRBJ1-2 and TRBJ2-5 were preferentially used in persistent disease, while TRBV20-1 and TRBJ2-1 were favored in newly diagnosed disease. Sequencing and analysis were restricted to the TCR beta chain. Only peripheral blood was studied, because thyroid tissue, the primary lesion, was inaccessible. The authors acknowledged the small sample size as a limitation that may reduce accuracy.

The table lists this clonotype with a few counts. Its antigen target is currently unknown. No qualities accompany the bases; no much larger clone lies one base away. The germline V and J ends show losses of 4 bases and 3 bases respectively, and no gene match explains 2 bases of the junction. From the cysteine up to the phenylalanine, the CDR3 has a length of 13 residues. The read is trimmed to its CDR3 DNA, 39 bases read in frame from base 1. The germline V gene (reference sequence) yields LNHDA for CDR1 and SQIVND for CDR2. Interpreted using the paper, the time point label stands for: persistent/refractory GD, antithyroid drugs over 5 years with positive TRAb. For both TCR sequencing and RNA sequencing, RNA was extracted from PBMCs in TRIzol. The diagnosis of Graves' disease followed American Thyroid Association guidelines. Patients were recruited from an endocrinology department in Xi'an, China. Each patient gave approximately 9.7 milliliters of peripheral blood, collected in an EDTA anticoagulant tube. Ficoll Paque Plus density gradient separation was used to isolate PBMCs, and no further T cell sorting was performed. An Agilent 2100 Bioanalyzer and agarose gel were used to check RNA quality, and a NanoDrop 2000 was used to measure RNA concentration.

Library method: multiplex PCR. Sequencing was carried out with an Illumina HiSeq 4000. TCR beta libraries were built with iRepertoire HTBI primers and Arm-PCR amplification of CDR3 regions. Before sequencing, the PCR products underwent gel purification. Under the source paper's analysis protocol: Gene usage analysis of CDR3 amino acid clonotypes relied on the roughly 58 TRBV and 14 TRBJ segments identified across samples. COPE and FqMerger were used to merge filtered high-quality paired reads into contigs. BLAST was used to align contigs to IMGT TRBV, TRBD and TRBJ reference genes, and CDR3 was defined according to IMGT. Clonotypes above 0.1% frequency were classified as highly expanded clones. Repertoire diversity was measured by Shannon entropy, and V-J evenness by the Gini coefficient. A clonotype was considered public if more than one individual shared it. TCRdb trimmed the raw reads at Q25, called clones with MiXCR and kept productive beta chains. Each CDR3 protein gets just one entry, which takes the most common genes and DNA from the rows behind it. The V and J calls and clone size come from TCRdb's table, not from the authors' own analysis. The sample data list a few hundred thousand distinct CDR3 sequences, and more than 20% of these were observed just once. The ten largest clonotypes hold around a quarter of the sample.

The sequencing here drew on peripheral blood mononuclear cells (PBMCs), taken when the disease was refractory, from a patient treated with antithyroid drugs. The origin of this receptor is a middle-aged woman with Graves disease. Donor details come from another sample of the same person, matched by shared clones. This sequence uses TRBV19 and TRBJ2-7; 8 nucleotides in the junction match TRBD2. Read as DNA, the sequence is TGTGCCAGTAGTAGCGGGGGGCGCTACGAGCAGTACTTC. Its translation is CASSSGGRYEQYF.